The rows below give T cell receptor beta chains drawn from one sample of a study of cytomegalovirus exposure and HLA in healthy donors. TCRdb's table, derived via immunoSEQ multiplex PCR, lists solely in-frame clones and lacks some. Of under 200,000 clones listed, around four fifths are singletons. Specimen: PBMCs. Source of these receptors: a female donor in good health and CMV-seronegative. Each CDR3 is given with its conserved first and last residue. The D gene is left open where the match is weak. Clone size is stated in some rows and not others, as once, few, many or a class when expanded.

J | size | D | V | DNA | CDR3
TRBJ2-7 | NA | TRBD1 | TRBV7-8 | TGTGCCAGCAGCGCCGGACAGGGGTTATCCTCCTACGAGCAGTACTTC | CASSAGQGLSSYEQYF
TRBJ1-4 | NA | TRBD1 | TRBV7-2 | TGTGCCAGCAGCTTAGTCCCTTCTGGACAGGGGAAACTGTTTTTT | CASSLVPSGQGKLFF
TRBJ1-1 | NA | NA | TRBV6-4 | TGTGCCAGCAGTCAGATGGGAGGCACTGAAGCTTTCTTT | CASSQMGGTEAFF
TRBJ1-2 | NA | NA | TRBV4-3 | TGCGCCAGCAGCCAAGATAAGGGGAGGTATGGCTACACCTTC | CASSQDKGRYGYTF
TRBJ2-1 | NA | NA | TRBV1 | TGCACCAGCAGCCAAGATACCGGTGAGCAGTTCTTC | CTSSQDTGEQFF
TRBJ1-2 | NA | NA | TRBV25-1 | TGTGCCAGCAGTGATACGGGGGTCATTAACTATGGCTACACCTTC | CASSDTGVINYGYTF
TRBJ2-3 | few | NA | TRBV11-3 | TGTGCCAGCAGCGGACAAGGAAACACAGATACGCAGTATTTT | CASSGQGNTDTQYF
TRBJ2-1 | few | TRBD2 | TRBV7-3 | TGTGCCAGCAGCTCGGGACTAGCGGGGGGGAATCTTGTGAATGAGCAGTTCTTC | CASSSGLAGGNLVNEQFF
TRBJ2-7 | NA | NA | TRBV7-8 | TGTGCCAGCAGCCCAATAGCGCTTAACCCAACCTACGAGCAGTACTTC | CASSPIALNPTYEQYF
TRBJ1-6 | NA | NA | TRBV28 | TGTGCCAGCAGTTTGATGACAGGCGACCGACGGTCCCTCCACTTT | CASSLMTGDRRSLHF
TRBJ1-2 | NA | NA | TRBV11-1 | TGTGCCAGCAGCAACCGGGACATTGCCTATGGTGGCTACACCTTC | CASSNRDIAYGGYTF
TRBJ1-5 | NA | NA | TRBV10-3 | TGTGCCATCAGTGAACTCGGGGATCAGCCCCAGCATTTT | CAISELGDQPQHF
TRBJ2-6 | NA | TRBD1 | TRBV13 | TGTGCCAGCAGCGAAACCGGGACAGGAAACTCTGGGGCCAACGTCCTGACTTTC | CASSETGTGNSGANVLTF
TRBJ1-2 | once | NA | TRBV19 | TGTGCCAGTACCTATCAAGGGGTTGACTATGGCTACACCTTC | CASTYQGVDYGYTF
TRBJ1-6 | NA | TRBD1 | TRBV7-3 | TGTGCCAGCAGCCCAAGAGGACAGGGGAATAATTCACCCCTCCACTTT | CASSPRGQGNNSPLHF
TRBJ2-7 | few | TRBD2 | TRBV5-1 | TGCGCCAGCGGACTAGCGGGGTCCTACGAGCAGTACTTC | CASGLAGSYEQYF
TRBJ2-7 | NA | NA | TRBV27 | TGTGCCAGCAGTTTATCGGATTTAGTCATCACTAGCTCCTACGAGCAGTACTTC | CASSLSDLVITSSYEQYF
TRBJ1-3 | NA | NA | TRBV7-9 | TGTGCCAGCAGCTTCAGGTCTGGAAACACCATATATTTT | CASSFRSGNTIYF
TRBJ2-6 | NA | TRBD1 | TRBV9 | TGTGCCAGCAGCGTAGGAAAAGGGGGCAGGGTTCTTGGGGCCAACGTCCTGACTTTC | CASSVGKGGRVLGANVLTF
TRBJ2-5 | NA | NA | TRBV27 | TGTGCCGCCAGCAGTTCTTGGACAACGAAAAAAGAGACCCAGTACTTC | CAASSSWTTKKETQYF
TRBJ1-2 | NA | TRBD1 | TRBV25-1 | TGTGCCAGCAGGGGGACAGGGACTAACTATGGCTACACCTTC | CASRGTGTNYGYTF
TRBJ2-5 | NA | NA | TRBV6-1 | TGTGCCAGCAGTGGACTAACAGGGAGGGAGGAGACCCAGTACTTC | CASSGLTGREETQYF
TRBJ1-1 | once | TRBD1 | TRBV30 | TGTGCCTGGAGCCTACAGGGGCCTGAAGCTTTCTTT | CAWSLQGPEAFF
TRBJ1-1 | NA | NA | TRBV14 | TGTGCCAGCAGCCAAATTACTGGGAGTACTGAAGCTTTCTTT | CASSQITGSTEAFF
TRBJ1-1 | NA | TRBD1 | TRBV5-4 | TGTGCCAGCAGCTCCCGACAGGGAGTAAGTACTGAAGCTTTCTTT | CASSSRQGVSTEAFF
TRBJ1-2 | NA | NA | TRBV6-1 | TGTGCCAGCAGTGAAGACATCAACTATGGCTACACCTTC | CASSEDINYGYTF
TRBJ1-6 | NA | TRBD1 | TRBV27 | TGTGCCAGTTCCAAGGGGGCCCTACTATCACCCCTCCACTTT | CASSKGALLSPLHF